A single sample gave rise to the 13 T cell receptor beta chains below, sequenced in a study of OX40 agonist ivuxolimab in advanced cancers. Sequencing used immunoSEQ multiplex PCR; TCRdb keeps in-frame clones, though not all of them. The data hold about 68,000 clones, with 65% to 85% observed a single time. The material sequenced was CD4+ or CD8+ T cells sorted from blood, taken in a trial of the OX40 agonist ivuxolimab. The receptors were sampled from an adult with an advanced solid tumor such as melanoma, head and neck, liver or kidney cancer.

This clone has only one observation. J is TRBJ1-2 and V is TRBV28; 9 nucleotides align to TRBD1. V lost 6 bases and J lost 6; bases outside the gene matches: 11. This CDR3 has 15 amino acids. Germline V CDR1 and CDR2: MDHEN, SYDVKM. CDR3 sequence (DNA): TGTGCCAGCAGAACCCCCGGGACAGGGAGGGATGGCTACACCTTC. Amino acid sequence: CASRTPGTGRDGYTF.

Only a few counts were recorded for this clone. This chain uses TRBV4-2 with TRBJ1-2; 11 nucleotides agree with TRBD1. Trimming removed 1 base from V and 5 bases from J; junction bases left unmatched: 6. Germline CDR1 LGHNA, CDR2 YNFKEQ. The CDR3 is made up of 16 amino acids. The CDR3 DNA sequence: TGTGCCAGCAGCCAAGTTGGGACAGGGGGGGAGTATGGCTACACCTTC. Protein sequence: CASSQVGTGGEYGYTF.

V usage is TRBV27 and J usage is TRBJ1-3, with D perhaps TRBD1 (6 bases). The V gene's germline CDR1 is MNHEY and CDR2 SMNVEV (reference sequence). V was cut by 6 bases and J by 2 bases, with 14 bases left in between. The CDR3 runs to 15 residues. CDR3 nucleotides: TGTGCCAGCAGCCTCCGGGGGGCTCCTGGAAACACCATATATTTT. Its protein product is CASSLRGAPGNTIYF.

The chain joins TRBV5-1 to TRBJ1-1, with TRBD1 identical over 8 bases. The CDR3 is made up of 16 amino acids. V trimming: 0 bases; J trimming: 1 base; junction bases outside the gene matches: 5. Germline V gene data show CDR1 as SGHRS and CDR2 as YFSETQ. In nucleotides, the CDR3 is TGCGCCAGCAGCTTGGGCAGGGGGCAGCCGAACACTGAAGCTTTCTTT. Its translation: CASSLGRGQPNTEAFF.

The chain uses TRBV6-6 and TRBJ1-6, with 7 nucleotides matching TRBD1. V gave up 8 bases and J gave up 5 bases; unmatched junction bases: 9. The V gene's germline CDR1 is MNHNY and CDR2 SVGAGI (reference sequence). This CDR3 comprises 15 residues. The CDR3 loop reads CASHRDSQNNSPLHF. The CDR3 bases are TGTGCCAGCCACCGGGACAGCCAAAATAATTCACCCCTCCACTTT.

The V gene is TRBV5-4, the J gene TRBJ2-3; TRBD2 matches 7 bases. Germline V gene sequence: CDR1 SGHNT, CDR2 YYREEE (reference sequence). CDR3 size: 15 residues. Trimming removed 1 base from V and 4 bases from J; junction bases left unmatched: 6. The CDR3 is CASSLRRGSPDTQYF. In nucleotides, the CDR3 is TGTGCCAGCAGCTTGAGGCGGGGGAGCCCAGATACGCAGTATTTT.

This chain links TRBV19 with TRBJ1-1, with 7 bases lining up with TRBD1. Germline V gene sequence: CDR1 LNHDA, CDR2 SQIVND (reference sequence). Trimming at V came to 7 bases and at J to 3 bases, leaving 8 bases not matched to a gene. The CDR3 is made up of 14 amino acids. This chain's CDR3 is CASIPSTGDTEAFF. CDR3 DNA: TGTGCCAGTATCCCCTCAACAGGGGACACTGAAGCTTTCTTT.

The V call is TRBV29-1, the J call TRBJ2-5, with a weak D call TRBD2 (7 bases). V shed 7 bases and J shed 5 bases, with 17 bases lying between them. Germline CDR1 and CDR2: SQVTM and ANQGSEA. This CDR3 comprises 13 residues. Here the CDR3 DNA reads TGCAGCGCCAGGGACGGGGGGCTGGAGACCCAGTACTTC. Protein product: CSARDGGLETQYF.

CDR3 DNA sequence: TGTGCCAGCAGCTTAGGGGCAGGGGGATTGGCTTTCTTT. It encodes CASSLGAGGLAFF. V is TRBV7-8 and J is TRBJ1-1; the match to TRBD1 covers 7 bases. This CDR3 spans 13 amino acids. The ends lost 1 base at V and 11 bases at J; junction bases unmatched: 7. Germline V CDR1 and CDR2: SGHVS, FQNEAQ.

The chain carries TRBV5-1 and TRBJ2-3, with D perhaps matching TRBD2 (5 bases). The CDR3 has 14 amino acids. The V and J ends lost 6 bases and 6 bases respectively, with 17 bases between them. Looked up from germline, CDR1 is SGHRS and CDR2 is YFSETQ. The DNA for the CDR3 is TGCGCCAGCACCCCGGGAACTGGGTTTGATACGCAGTATTTT. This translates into CASTPGTGFDTQYF.

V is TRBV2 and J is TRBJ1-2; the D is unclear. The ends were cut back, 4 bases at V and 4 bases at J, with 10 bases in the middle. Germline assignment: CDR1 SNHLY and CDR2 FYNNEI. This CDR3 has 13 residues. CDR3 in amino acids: CASSVGSFYGYTF. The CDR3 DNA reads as TGTGCCAGCAGTGTGGGATCTTTCTATGGCTACACCTTC.

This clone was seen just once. CDR3 in amino acids: CASSKGGTASGNTIYF. Here the CDR3 DNA reads TGCGCCAGCAGCAAAGGGGGGACAGCCTCTGGAAACACCATATATTTT. This chain connects TRBV5-1 to TRBJ1-3, with 7 bases lining up with TRBD1. This CDR3 contains 16 residues. The ends lost 4 bases at V and 0 bases at J; junction bases unmatched: 7. CDR1 and CDR2 (germline): SGHRS, YFSETQ.

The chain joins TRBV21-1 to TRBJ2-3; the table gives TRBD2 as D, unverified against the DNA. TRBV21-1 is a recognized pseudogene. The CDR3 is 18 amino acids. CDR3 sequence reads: CASSKKNGSGSGTDTQYF. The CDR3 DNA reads TGTGCCAGCAGCAAAAAAAATGGTAGCGGGAGTGGTACAGATACGCAGTATTTT.